This T cell receptor (beta chain) appears in the sequencing data of a study of beta chain features in type 1 diabetes. Study findings and constraints: Moderate but significant shortening of TCRB CDR3s was recorded in all four CD4+ subsets from Type 1 diabetes patients.

The authors reverse transcribed all of the isolated RNA, so sequencing captured expressed TCRB transcripts. Data came from immunoSEQ multiplex PCR; TCRdb stores just in-frame clones and leaves some out. The data hold 300,000 to 450,000 clones, with 10% to 15% observed a single time. Germline-derived CDR1 and CDR2 are GTSNPN and SVGIG (reference sequence). V lost 4 bases and J 6 bases, leaving 21 bases between the germline ends. This CDR3 has 15 amino acids. This clone has just a few counts. Its target is unknown. This sequence was found in a woman younger than 30 with type 1 diabetes. The sample comprised naive CD4+ T cells from blood. The rearrangement uses TRBV30 and TRBJ1-2, with D tentatively TRBD1 (5 bases). Here the CDR3 reads CAWTLGNRAGDGYTF. The DNA of the CDR3 is TGTGCCTGGACTCTTGGGAACAGAGCGGGGGATGGCTACACCTTC.